This T cell receptor beta chain derives from a study of PD-L1 blockade in urothelial cancer. Study background: Median T cell yield from blood was 141,255.

Time point of the sample: peripheral blood 6 weeks after treatment start. The study collected 1 to 8 samples per patient, pretreatment and on-treatment. TCRdb's copy holds only in-frame clones and misses some; the assay was immunoSEQ multiplex PCR. The sample consists of 45,000 to 55,000 clones, approximately 83% of them appearing once. In germline, CDR1 is SGHTA, CDR2 FQGNSA. V gave up 1 base and J gave up 3 bases; unmatched junction bases: 11. This CDR3 comprises 18 residues. Study observations and caveats: By 3 weeks, tumor-associated blood clones had expanded more in durable-benefit patients.

A remark on this clone: Its cognate antigen is unknown.

The rearrangement uses TRBV7-2 and TRBJ2-3; 9 bases are shared with TRBD2. The starting material was PBMCs, obtained around atezolizumab (anti-PD-L1) treatment. The clonotype comes from a man between 60 and 75 years old with urothelial cancer. This CDR3 is CASSLDLAGRGVTDTQYF. The CDR3 DNA is TGTGCCAGCAGCTTAGATCTAGCGGGGAGGGGGGTGACAGATACGCAGTATTTT.